This T cell receptor (beta chain) was identified during a study of identical twins. Study outcomes and limitations: Excess twin sharing in beta out-of-frame sequences was weaker.

Unmatched junction bases numbered 5, after V lost 8 bases and J lost 0 bases. CDR3 size: 14 residues. The germline gives CDR1 MDHEN, CDR2 SYDVKM. As for this clonotype: Its cognate antigen is unknown.

TCRdb reanalysed the 5' RACE reads using MiXCR and keeps one entry per CDR3 protein. The profile covers some 320,000 distinct CDR3 sequences, with 9% to 15% appearing a single time and about 7% taken by the ten largest. This sample was also put to use in a study of yellow fever vaccine responses in identical twins.

This receptor was obtained from a woman aged 18 to 35 in good health. The sequenced sample consisted of CD8+ T cells sorted from blood. This chain connects TRBV28 to TRBJ2-7, with TRBD2 matching 9 bases. CDR3 sequence: CASSRGRASYEQYF. DNA of the CDR3: TGTGCCAGCTCTCGCGGGAGGGCCTCCTACGAGCAGTACTTC.